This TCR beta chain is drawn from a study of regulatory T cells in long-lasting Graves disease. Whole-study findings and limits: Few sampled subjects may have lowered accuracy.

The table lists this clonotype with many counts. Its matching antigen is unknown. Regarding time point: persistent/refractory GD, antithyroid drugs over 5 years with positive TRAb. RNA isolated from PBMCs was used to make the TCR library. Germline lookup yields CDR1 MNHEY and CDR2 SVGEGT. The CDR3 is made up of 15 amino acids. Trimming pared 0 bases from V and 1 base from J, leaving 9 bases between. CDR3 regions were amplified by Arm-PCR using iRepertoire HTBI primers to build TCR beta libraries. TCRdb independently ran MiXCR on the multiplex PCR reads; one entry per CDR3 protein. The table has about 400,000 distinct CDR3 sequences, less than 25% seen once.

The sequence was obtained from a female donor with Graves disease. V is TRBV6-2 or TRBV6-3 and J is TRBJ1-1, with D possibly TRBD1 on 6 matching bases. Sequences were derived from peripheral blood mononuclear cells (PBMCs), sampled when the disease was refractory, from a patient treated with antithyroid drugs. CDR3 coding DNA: TGTGCCAGCAGTTACTCTGGAGGGGGGAACACTGAAGCTTTCTTT. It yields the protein CASSYSGGGNTEAFF.